This T cell receptor beta chain was sequenced in a study of OX40 agonist ivuxolimab in advanced cancers. Across the whole study: People in dose escalation had one of these cancers: hepatocellular carcinoma, melanoma, renal cell or head and neck cancer.

The table came from immunoSEQ multiplex PCR; TCRdb's copy has only in-frame clones and leaves some out. Of tens of thousands of clones listed, approximately 88% are singletons. Patients were ineligible given autoimmune disease history or systemic immunosuppression. This clone was recorded once. This TCR was sampled from an adult with an advanced solid tumor such as melanoma, head and neck, liver or kidney cancer. The source material was CD4+ or CD8+ T cells sorted from blood, sampled in a trial of the OX40 agonist ivuxolimab.

CDR3 residues: CASSDGTGGFSYEQYF. CDR3 nucleotide sequence: TGTGCCAGCAGCGACGGGACAGGGGGCTTCTCCTACGAGCAGTACTTC. This sequence joins TRBV13 and TRBJ2-7; 12 nucleotides line up with TRBD1. Trimming took 5 bases from V and 0 from J; bases not matched to a gene: 5. Germline CDR1 PRHDT, CDR2 FYEKMQ (reference sequence). CDR3 length: 16 residues.